These 8 T cell receptor beta chains came from one sample sequenced in a study of T-cell reconstitution after alpha-beta-depleted transplantation in children. TCRbeta library construction was performed incorporating unique molecular identifiers. TCRdb reprocessed the PCR reads with MiXCR, giving one entry per CDR3 protein. The data show approximately 400,000 distinct CDR3 sequences, roughly 11% seen once. The sequenced sample was PBMCs from the stem cell graft donor, obtained from the stem cell graft. The source of these receptors is a human donor who donated a stem cell graft to a child with acute myeloid leukemia.

This clonotype was counted a few times. The chain carries TRBV7-8 and TRBJ1-1; 8 bases map to TRBD1. Germline loops: CDR1 SGHVS, CDR2 FQNEAQ. With 6 bases clipped from V and 5 bases from J, the junction kept 14 bases outside the gene matches. The CDR3 contains 16 residues. Here the CDR3 reads CASRDPGGAPETEAFF. CDR3 in DNA: TGTGCCAGCAGGGACCCAGGGGGCGCCCCGGAAACTGAAGCTTTCTTT.

This clonotype appeared many times. The J gene is TRBJ1-1, the V gene TRBV7-9, with 8 bases fitting TRBD1. With V trimmed by 4 bases and J by 0 bases, 1 base remained unmatched. Germline CDR1 and CDR2: SEHNR and FQNEAQ (reference sequence). This CDR3 region has 14 residues. In DNA form, the CDR3 reads TGTGCCAGCAGCTCGGGACAGGTGAACACTGAAGCTTTCTTT. The encoded protein is CASSSGQVNTEAFF.

This clonotype was counted only a few times. This chain uses TRBV20-1 with TRBJ2-1; possible D gene TRBD2, 6 bases. From germline, CDR1 is DFQATT and CDR2 SNEGSKA (reference sequence). V was shortened by 5 bases and J by 4 bases, with 15 bases between the two germline ends. CDR3 length equals 14 residues. Here the CDR3 reads CSAQMGGPYNEQFF. CDR3 nucleotides: TGCAGTGCTCAGATGGGAGGACCATACAATGAGCAGTTCTTC.

The gene calls are TRBV7-2 and TRBJ2-7; 7 bases are a match to TRBD1. Trimming cost V 4 bases and J 3 bases; bases outside gene matches: 6. CDR1 is SGHTA, CDR2 FQGNSA, per germline. The CDR3 consists of 14 residues. The CDR3 coding sequence is TGTGCCAGCAGCTACGGGACAGCTAACTACGAGCAGTACTTC. This encodes CASSYGTANYEQYF.

The CDR3 region has the DNA TGTGCCATCAGATCCGGGACAGGGAGCTCTGGGGCCAACGTCCTGACTTTC. This gives the protein CAIRSGTGSSGANVLTF. The genes are TRBV10-3 and TRBJ2-6, with TRBD1 matching over 9 bases. CDR3 size: 17 residues. Germline lookup yields CDR1 ENHRY and CDR2 SYGVKD. V was pared by 6 bases and J by 0 bases, with 6 bases of the junction left unmatched.

V and J are TRBV3-1 and TRBJ2-3, with TRBD2 matching 10 bases. CDR3 length equals 19 residues. V shed 11 bases and J 3 bases; nucleotides not matched to a gene: 23. Germline V CDR1 and CDR2: LGHDT, YNNKEL (reference sequence). The CDR3 spells CAFSYQGGLAGVRTDTQYF. The CDR3 coding sequence is TGTGCCTTCAGTTACCAAGGGGGTCTAGCGGGAGTAAGGACAGATACGCAGTATTTT.

This clonotype was picked up many times. The chain joins TRBV12-3 or TRBV12-4 to TRBJ2-7; D remains ambiguous. The CDR3 is 12 amino acids. The V end was cut by 3 bases, the J end by 5 bases, with 8 bases between. The CDR3 spells CASSLRQDEQYF. The DNA of the CDR3 is TGTGCCAGCAGTTTGCGGCAGGACGAGCAGTACTTC.

The chain joins TRBV12-3 or TRBV12-4 to TRBJ1-3; 7 bases align to TRBD1. The CDR3 covers 15 residues. The ends lost 4 bases at V and 4 bases at J; junction bases unmatched: 7. CDR3 DNA: TGTGCCAGCAGTTATTCAGGGGGGCGAGGAAACACCATATATTTT. It translates to CASSYSGGRGNTIYF.